This TCR beta chain was recovered during a study of blood T cell repertoires in COVID-19. The CDR3 totals 15 residues. V lost 4 bases to trimming and J lost 0 bases, with 11 bases between them. Germline loops: CDR1 LGHNA, CDR2 YSLEER. The assay was immunoSEQ multiplex PCR, and TCRdb's table has in-frame clones only and misses some. Found here are approximately 93,000 clones, about 74% of them singletons; the top ten hold roughly 3.9%. Seattle researchers signed up patients amid active infection and tracked them longitudinally. The V and J genes are TRBV4-3 and TRBJ2-3, with D maybe TRBD1 (5 bases). Sequencing used peripheral blood. The source of this sequence is a man between 65 and 79 years old with COVID-19, enrolled during active disease. The CDR3 coding sequence is TGCGCCAGCAGCCCAGGGTTGGGCAGCACAGATACGCAGTATTTT. Its translation: CASSPGLGSTDTQYF.